Included here is one T cell receptor beta chain sequence, with context. This same CDR3 is encoded by further DNA sequences in the sample. These data are taken from a study of control samples from healthy donors and cancer patients. The table came from immunoSEQ multiplex PCR; TCRdb's copy has only in-frame clones and leaves some out. The data show approximately 170,000 clones, about nine tenths seen once. V dropped 5 bases and J dropped 4 bases, with 8 bases sitting between them. The CDR3 loop spans 12 amino acids. Sequenced: blood. This chain uses TRBV12-3 or TRBV12-4 with TRBJ2-5, with D perhaps matching TRBD1 (6 bases). The clonotype was recovered from a woman aged 25 to 39 in good health. The CDR3 region is CASSTGRETQYF. CDR3 DNA sequence: TGTGCCAGCAGTACAGGGCGAGAGACCCAGTACTTC.